This T cell receptor beta chain originates from a study of blood T cell repertoires in COVID-19. About the study: Acute and convalescent COVID-19 specimens originated in the United States, Italy and Spain. From T cells, B-cell-depleted T cells, or PBMCs came the material, which was cDNA or gDNA.

The CDR3 extends over 13 amino acids. J lost 8 bases, V lost 4 bases, and 8 bases had no gene match. Germline V gives CDR1 MNHEY, CDR2 SVGEGT. Original processing methods: Estimated nucleated cell counts came from reference gene primer amplification. Clones were read by immunoSEQ multiplex PCR, and TCRdb kept only the in-frame ones, dropping some. That table supplies the V and J calls and clone size; D and trimming were determined from the DNA. The sample shows about 200,000 clones, around four fifths of them seen only once. The chain carries TRBV6-2 or TRBV6-3 and TRBJ2-7, with 7 positions matching TRBD1. The sequencing input was peripheral blood. This sequence was found in a human donor in a cohort sampled during active COVID-19. CDR3 in amino acids: CASSSRTGQKQYV. CDR3 in DNA: TGTGCCAGCAGTTCCAGGACAGGCCAGAAGCAGTACGTC.